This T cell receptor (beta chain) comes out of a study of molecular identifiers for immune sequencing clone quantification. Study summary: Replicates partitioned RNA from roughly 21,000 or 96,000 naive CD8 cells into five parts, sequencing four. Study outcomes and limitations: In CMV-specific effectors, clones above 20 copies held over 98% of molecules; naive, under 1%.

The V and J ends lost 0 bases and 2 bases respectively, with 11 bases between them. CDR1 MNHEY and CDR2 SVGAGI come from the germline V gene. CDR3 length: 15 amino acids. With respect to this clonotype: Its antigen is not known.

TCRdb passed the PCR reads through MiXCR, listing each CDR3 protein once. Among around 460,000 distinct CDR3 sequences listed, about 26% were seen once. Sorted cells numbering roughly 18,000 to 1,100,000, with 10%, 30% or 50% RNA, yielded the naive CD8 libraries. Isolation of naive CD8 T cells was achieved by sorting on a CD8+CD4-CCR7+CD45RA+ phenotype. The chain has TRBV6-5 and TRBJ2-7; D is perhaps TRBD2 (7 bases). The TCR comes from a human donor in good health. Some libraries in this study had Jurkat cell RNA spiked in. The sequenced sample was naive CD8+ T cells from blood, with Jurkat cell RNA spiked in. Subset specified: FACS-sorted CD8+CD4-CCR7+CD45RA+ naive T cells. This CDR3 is CASSYSWGGPYEQYF. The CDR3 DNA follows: TGTGCCAGCAGTTACTCGTGGGGGGGCCCCTACGAGCAGTACTTC.